The 22 T cell receptor beta chains below all came from one sample that was sequenced in a study of T cell responses to AZD1222 COVID-19 vaccine. This table comes from immunoSEQ multiplex PCR, and its TCRdb copy is limited to in-frame clones, with some not included. The sample records some 150,000 clones, under 95% being singletons. This specimen was peripheral blood, taken on day 0 of MenACWY control vaccination. The receptors were sampled from an adult in good health.

The rearrangement links TRBV11-3 to TRBJ2-6; TRBD1 agrees at 7 bases. This CDR3 region has 15 residues. V dropped 3 bases and J dropped 2; count of bases not matched to a gene: 1. Germline V gene lookup returns CDR1 SGHNT and CDR2 YENEEA. The CDR3 DNA is TGTGCCAGCAGCTTCGACAGGGCTGGGGCCAACGTCCTGACTTTC. It codes for CASSFDRAGANVLTF. Full variable domain (outside the CDR3, taken from reference TRBV11-3 and TRBJ2-6): EAGVVQSPRYKIIEKKQPVAFWCNPISGHNTLYWYLQNLGQGPELLIRYENEEAVDDSQLPKDRFSAERLKGVDSTLKIQPAELGDSAVYLCASSFDRAGANVLTFGAGSRLTVL.

This chain connects TRBV5-1 to TRBJ1-6; TRBD1 aligns across 8 bases. CDR1 and CDR2 (germline): SGHRS, YFSETQ. Unmatched junction bases numbered 4, after V lost 0 bases and J lost 5 bases. CDR3 length: 16 residues. The CDR3 protein is CASSLAGGGNNSPLHF. In DNA, the CDR3 is TGCGCCAGCAGCTTGGCAGGGGGCGGAAATAATTCACCCCTCCACTTT.

The V and J genes are TRBV21-1 and TRBJ2-7. TRBV21-1 is assigned pseudogene status. This CDR3 is 16 amino acids long. CDR3 DNA sequence: TGTGCCAGCACATATGCTGTCCGGGGCCAACCCTACGAGCAGTACTTC. This encodes CASTYAVRGQPYEQYF.

This sequence joins TRBV10-3 and TRBJ2-7; D call uncertain. The germline V gene has CDR1 ENHRY and CDR2 SYGVKD. Trimming took 4 bases from V and 2 from J, leaving 12 bases between them. The CDR3 extends over 14 amino acids. The CDR3 region has the DNA TGTGCCATCAGTGTGAAAAGCGCTACCTACGAGCAGTACTTC. It is translated as CAISVKSATYEQYF.

The CDR3 here is CASSIELASYNEQFF. Here the CDR3 DNA reads TGTGCCAGTAGTATTGAGCTAGCTTCCTACAATGAGCAGTTCTTC. V and J are TRBV19 and TRBJ2-1, with D tentatively TRBD2 (5 bases). Between the trimmed V and J ends, which lost 3 bases and 1 base, there was a span of 10 bases. Germline CDR1 is LNHDA and CDR2 is SQIVND (reference sequence). This CDR3 is 15 amino acids long.

This clone was seen a few times. The chain employs TRBV5-5 and TRBJ2-7, with D uncertain. The CDR3 contains 15 residues. The germline V gene encodes CDR1 SGHKS and CDR2 YYEKEE (reference sequence). V lost 1 base to trimming and J lost 2 bases, with 13 bases between them. The CDR3 is CASSLINSLTYEQYF. The DNA of the CDR3 is TGTGCCAGCAGCTTGATCAACAGCCTCACCTACGAGCAGTACTTC. The complete variable domain, with remaining parts taken from reference TRBV5-5 and TRBJ2-7, reads DAGVTQSPTHLIKTRGQQVTLRCSPISGHKSVSWYQQVLGQGPQFIFQYYEKEERGRGNFPDRFSARQFPNYSSELNVNALLLGDSALYLCASSLINSLTYEQYFGPGTRLTVT.

The chain is built from TRBV28 and TRBJ1-3; D not resolved. The CDR3 has 14 residues. The germline gives CDR1 MDHEN, CDR2 SYDVKM. Trimming cost V 2 bases and J 15 bases, with 20 bases left between them. The CDR3 reads CASSLPPLGLISYF. The CDR3 region has the DNA TGTGCCAGCAGTTTACCACCCCTGGGCCTTATTTCATATTTT.

The J gene is TRBJ1-5, the V gene TRBV5-8; no clear D. The V and J ends lost 1 base and 3 bases respectively, with 11 bases between them. Germline CDR1 SGHTS, CDR2 YDEGEE. The length of the CDR3 is 15 residues. The CDR3, as DNA: TGTGCCAGCAGCTTGCTATCGACGGCCAATCAGCCCCAGCATTTT. Translating it yields CASSLLSTANQPQHF.

The genes are TRBV29-1 and TRBJ2-5; TRBD2 agrees at 8 bases. V gave up 3 bases and J gave up 5 bases; unmatched junction bases: 8. Germline CDR1 and CDR2: SQVTM and ANQGSEA. This CDR3 spans 14 amino acids. The CDR3 protein is CSVEPGGASETQYF. CDR3 bases: TGCAGCGTTGAGCCCGGGGGGGCCTCCGAGACCCAGTACTTC.

In its sample, this clone was seen once. The rearrangement joins TRBV6-1 to TRBJ1-5; D uncertain. Germline CDR1 reads MNHNS; CDR2 reads SASEGT. The CDR3 sequence is 13 residues long. V lost 3 bases and J 5 bases, leaving 8 bases between the germline ends. The CDR3 region is CASSEARHQPQHF. The CDR3, as DNA: TGTGCCAGCAGTGAGGCGAGGCATCAGCCCCAGCATTTT.

This chain joins TRBV11-3 and TRBJ2-6, with D unresolved. Germline lookup yields CDR1 SGHNT and CDR2 YENEEA. This CDR3 spans 15 amino acids. Trimming stripped 2 bases from V and 4 bases from J, with 9 bases between. CDR3 nucleotide sequence: TGTGCCAGCAGCTTAAGGGATACGGGGGCCAACGTCCTGACTTTC. Protein: CASSLRDTGANVLTF.

The chain links TRBV6-2 or TRBV6-3 to TRBJ2-5, with TRBD1 as a possible D gene (5 bases). Germline CDR1 MNHEY, CDR2 SVGEGT. The CDR3 length is 18 residues. Trimming left V 3 bases short and J 2 bases short, with 22 bases between. CDR3 sequence reads: CASSYRVGRAYRQETQYF. CDR3 in DNA: TGTGCCAGCAGTTATAGGGTGGGGCGAGCGTACCGTCAAGAGACCCAGTACTTC.

The rearrangement uses TRBV30 and TRBJ1-1; TRBD1 is a possible D gene (5 bases). The CDR3 totals 14 residues. V lost 0 bases and J 11 bases, leaving 19 bases between the germline ends. Germline V lookup: CDR1 GTSNPN, CDR2 SVGIG (reference sequence). The CDR3 nucleotides are TGTGCCTGGAGTGTACAGGCACGGGCCAGAACGGCTTTCTTT. It specifies CAWSVQARARTAFF.

J is TRBJ1-5 and V is TRBV2, with no clear D. Per germline, CDR1 SNHLY and CDR2 FYNNEI. This CDR3 has 12 amino acids. Trimming stripped 4 bases from V and 4 bases from J, with 5 bases between. The CDR3 here is CASSVLNQPQHF. The CDR3 coding sequence is TGTGCCAGCAGTGTGCTGAATCAGCCCCAGCATTTT.

The chain combines TRBV9 with TRBJ2-1; weak D call: TRBD1 (6 bases). CDR3 length: 16 amino acids. Trimming removed 1 base from V and 0 bases from J, with 11 bases in between. Germline loops: CDR1 SGDLS, CDR2 YYNGEE. The CDR3 DNA reads as TGTGCCAGCAGCGTAAGTAGGGACAACTCCTACAATGAGCAGTTCTTC. This translates into CASSVSRDNSYNEQFF.

The sample holds a few counts of this clone. The chain couples TRBV10-2 to TRBJ2-1; D is undetermined. The germline V gene has CDR1 WSHSY and CDR2 SAAADI. The CDR3 consists of 15 residues. The germline V and J ends were trimmed by 0 bases and 3 bases, with 9 bases remaining between them. The CDR3 DNA follows: TGCGCCAGCAGTGAGTCTGTACAAGTCTACAATGAGCAGTTCTTC. Its protein is CASSESVQVYNEQFF.

The gene calls are TRBV7-3 and TRBJ2-3; tentatively, D is TRBD2 (6 bases). V was trimmed by 2 bases and J by 2 bases, leaving 11 bases between them. The CDR3 consists of 15 residues. CDR1 is SGHTA, CDR2 FQGTGA, per germline. CDR3 residues: CASSLVAEPTDTQYF. CDR3 in DNA: TGTGCCAGCAGCTTAGTAGCGGAACCCACAGATACGCAGTATTTT.

The V and J genes are TRBV6-1 and TRBJ2-1; 11 nucleotides align to TRBD2. The V gene's germline CDR1 is MNHNS and CDR2 SASEGT. The J segment lost 7 bases and the V segment lost 3 bases, leaving 5 bases of the junction unmatched. The CDR3 extends over 15 amino acids. The CDR3 protein is CASSDLAGGGNEQFF. The CDR3 DNA reads TGTGCCAGCAGTGACCTAGCGGGAGGCGGTAATGAGCAGTTCTTC.

This rearrangement joins TRBV19 to TRBJ1-1; D is perhaps TRBD1 (5 bases). The CDR3 is 13 amino acids. CDR1 and CDR2 from the germline V gene are LNHDA and SQIVND (reference sequence). V was pared by 5 bases and J by 1 base, with 8 bases between. The CDR3 reads CASSRGGNTEAFF. For the CDR3, the DNA is TGTGCCAGTAGTCGCGGGGGGAACACTGAAGCTTTCTTT.

This clone was observed a handful of times. The chain is built from TRBV5-1 and TRBJ1-5, with a possible D match to TRBD1 (5 bases). The germline CDR1 and CDR2 sequences are SGHRS and YFSETQ. V gave up 0 bases and J gave up 0 bases, with 7 bases separating them. The CDR3 extends over 15 amino acids. The CDR3 nucleotides are TGCGCCAGCAGCTTGGCAGACAGTAGCAATCAGCCCCAGCATTTT. It codes for CASSLADSSNQPQHF. Looking up the rest from reference TRBV5-1 and TRBJ1-5 gives the full variable domain: KAGVTQTPRYLIKTRGQQVTLSCSPISGHRSVSWYQQTPGQGLQFLFEYFSETQRNKGNFPGRFSGRQFSNSRSEMNVSTLELGDSALYLCASSLADSSNQPQHFGDGTRLSIL.

In its sample, this clone was seen once. V usage is TRBV9 and J usage is TRBJ1-2, with 8 bases lining up with TRBD1. The CDR3 sequence is 15 residues long. Per the germline V gene, CDR1 is SGDLS and CDR2 is YYNGEE. V lost 2 bases, J lost 5 bases, and 8 bases stayed unmatched. For the CDR3, the DNA is TGTGCCAGCAGCGTGGGGGACAGGATTAGTTATGGCTACACCTTC. This gives the protein CASSVGDRISYGYTF.

For this clone: Other DNA sequences in the sample encode the same CDR3. CDR3 protein: CASSLGGGATDTQYF. CDR3 nucleotides: TGCGCCAGCAGCTTGGGTGGGGGAGCCACAGATACGCAGTATTTT. The chain uses TRBV5-1 and TRBJ2-3; either TRBD1 or TRBD2 may supply D (5 bases each). Germline V gene data show CDR1 as SGHRS and CDR2 as YFSETQ. Trimming removed 0 bases at V and 2 bases at J, with 10 bases between. This CDR3 comprises 15 residues.